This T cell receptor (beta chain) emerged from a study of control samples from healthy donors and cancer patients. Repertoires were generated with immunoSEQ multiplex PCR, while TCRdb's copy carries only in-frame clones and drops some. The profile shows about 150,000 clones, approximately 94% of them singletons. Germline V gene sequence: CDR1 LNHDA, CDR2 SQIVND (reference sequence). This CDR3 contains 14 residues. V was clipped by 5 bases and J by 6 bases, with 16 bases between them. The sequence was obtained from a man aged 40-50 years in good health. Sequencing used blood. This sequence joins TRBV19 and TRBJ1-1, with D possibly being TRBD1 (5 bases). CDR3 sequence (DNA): TGTGCCAGTAGTCTCGACGGGGGAAACGCTGAAGCTTTCTTT. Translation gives CASSLDGGNAEAFF.